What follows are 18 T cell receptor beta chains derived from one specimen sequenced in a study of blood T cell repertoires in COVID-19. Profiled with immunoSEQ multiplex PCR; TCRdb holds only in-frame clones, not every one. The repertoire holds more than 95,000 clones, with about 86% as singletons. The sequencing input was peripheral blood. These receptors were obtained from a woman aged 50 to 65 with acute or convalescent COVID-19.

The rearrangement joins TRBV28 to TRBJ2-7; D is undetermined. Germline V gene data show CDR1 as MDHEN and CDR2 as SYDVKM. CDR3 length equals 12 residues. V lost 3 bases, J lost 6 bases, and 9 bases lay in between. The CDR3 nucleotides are TGTGCCAGCAGTTTGGTTAGCCGCGAGCAGTACTTC. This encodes CASSLVSREQYF. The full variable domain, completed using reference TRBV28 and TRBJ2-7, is DVKVTQSSRYLVKRTGEKVFLECVQDMDHENMFWYRQDPGLGLRLIYFSYDVKMKEKGDIPEGYSVSREKKERFSLILESASTNQTSMYLCASSLVSREQYFGPGTRLTVT.

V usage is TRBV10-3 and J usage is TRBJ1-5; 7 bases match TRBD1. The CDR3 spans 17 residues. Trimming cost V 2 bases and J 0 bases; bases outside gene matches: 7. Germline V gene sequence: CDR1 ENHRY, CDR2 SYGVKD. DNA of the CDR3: TGTGCCATCAGTGAGGGAAAAGGGACAGATAGCAATCAGCCCCAGCATTTT. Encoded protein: CAISEGKGTDSNQPQHF.

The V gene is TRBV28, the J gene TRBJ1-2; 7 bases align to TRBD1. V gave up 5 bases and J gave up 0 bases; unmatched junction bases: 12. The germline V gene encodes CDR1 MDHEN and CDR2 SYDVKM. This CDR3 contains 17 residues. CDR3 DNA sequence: TGTGCCAGCAGTCCCTATAAACAGGGGCCAGCTAACTATGGCTACACCTTC. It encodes CASSPYKQGPANYGYTF.

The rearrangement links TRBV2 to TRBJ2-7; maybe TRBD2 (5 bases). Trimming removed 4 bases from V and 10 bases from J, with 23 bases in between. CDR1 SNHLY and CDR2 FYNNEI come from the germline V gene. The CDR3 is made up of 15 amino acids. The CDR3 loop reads CASSVYRVMDSRQYF. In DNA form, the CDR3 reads TGTGCCAGCAGTGTATACCGGGTCATGGACTCGCGACAGTACTTC.

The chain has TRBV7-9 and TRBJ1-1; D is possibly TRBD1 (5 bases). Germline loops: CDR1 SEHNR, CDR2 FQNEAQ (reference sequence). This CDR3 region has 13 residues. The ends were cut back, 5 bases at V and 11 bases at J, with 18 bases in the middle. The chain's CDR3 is CASSPWGGSGAFF. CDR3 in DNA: TGTGCCAGCAGCCCCTGGGGTGGCTCAGGGGCTTTCTTT.

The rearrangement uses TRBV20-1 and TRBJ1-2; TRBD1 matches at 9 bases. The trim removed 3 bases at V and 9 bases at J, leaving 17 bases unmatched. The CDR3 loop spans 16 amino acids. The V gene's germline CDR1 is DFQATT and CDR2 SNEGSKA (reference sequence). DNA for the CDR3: TGCAGTGCTAGTATATCGACAGGGGGTCCCCGGGGAAGCTACACCTTC. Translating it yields CSASISTGGPRGSYTF.

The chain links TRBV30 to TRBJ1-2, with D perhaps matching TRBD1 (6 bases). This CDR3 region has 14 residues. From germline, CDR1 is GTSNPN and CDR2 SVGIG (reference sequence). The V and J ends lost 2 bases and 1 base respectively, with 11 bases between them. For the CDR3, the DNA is TGTGCCTGGAGTACCGGGACACTTAACTATGGCTACACCTTC. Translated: CAWSTGTLNYGYTF.

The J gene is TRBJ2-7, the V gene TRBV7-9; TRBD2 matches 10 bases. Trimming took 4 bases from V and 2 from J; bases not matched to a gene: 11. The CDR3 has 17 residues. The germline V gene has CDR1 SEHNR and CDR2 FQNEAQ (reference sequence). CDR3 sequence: CASSSELSGGPTYEQYF. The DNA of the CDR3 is TGTGCCAGCAGCTCCGAACTTAGCGGGGGGCCTACCTACGAGCAGTACTTC. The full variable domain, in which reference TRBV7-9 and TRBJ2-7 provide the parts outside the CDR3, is DTGVSQNPRHKITKRGQNVTFRCDPISEHNRLYWYRQTLGQGPEFLTYFQNEAQLEKSRLLSDRFSAERPKGSFSTLEIQRTEQGDSAMYLCASSSELSGGPTYEQYFGPGTRLTVT.

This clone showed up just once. The CDR3 nucleotides are TGTGCCAGCAGCTTGGAGGGCGGGAGGCCAACTTACGAGCAGTACTTC. Its translation is CASSLEGGRPTYEQYF. This chain joins TRBV5-5 and TRBJ2-7, with 8 nucleotides matching TRBD2. The germline V gene has CDR1 SGHKS and CDR2 YYEKEE (reference sequence). The V segment lost 0 bases and the J segment 4 bases; nucleotides outside the gene matches: 9. The CDR3 is 16 amino acids.

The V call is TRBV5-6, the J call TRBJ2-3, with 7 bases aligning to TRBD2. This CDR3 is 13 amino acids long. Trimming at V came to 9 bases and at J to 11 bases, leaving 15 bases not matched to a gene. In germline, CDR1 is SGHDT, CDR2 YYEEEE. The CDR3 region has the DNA TGTGCCACGGGAGGAGGGGTTGGGCATAAGCAGTATTTT. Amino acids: CATGGGVGHKQYF.

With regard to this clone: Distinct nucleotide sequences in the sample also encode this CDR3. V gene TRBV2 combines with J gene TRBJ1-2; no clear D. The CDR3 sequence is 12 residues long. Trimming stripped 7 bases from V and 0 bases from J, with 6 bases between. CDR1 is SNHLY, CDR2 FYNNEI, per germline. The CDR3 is CASTRANYGYTF. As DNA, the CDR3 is TGTGCCAGCACTAGAGCTAACTATGGCTACACCTTC.

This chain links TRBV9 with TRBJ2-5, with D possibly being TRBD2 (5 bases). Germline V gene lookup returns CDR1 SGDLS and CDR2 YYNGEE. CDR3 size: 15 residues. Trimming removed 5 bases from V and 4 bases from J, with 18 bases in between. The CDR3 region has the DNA TGTGCCAGCAGTACCGCCCCGAGCGGTTTAGAGACCCAGTACTTC. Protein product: CASSTAPSGLETQYF.

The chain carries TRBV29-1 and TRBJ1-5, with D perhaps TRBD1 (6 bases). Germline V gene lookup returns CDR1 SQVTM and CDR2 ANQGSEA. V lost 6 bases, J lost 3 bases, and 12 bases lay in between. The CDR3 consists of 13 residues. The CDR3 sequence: CSVAGGFNQPQHF. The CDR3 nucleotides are TGCAGCGTGGCGGGGGGCTTCAATCAGCCCCAGCATTTT.

Here the CDR3 reads CASSPGGFGYGYTF. The DNA of the CDR3 is TGTGCCAGCAGCCCGGGGGGGTTTGGCTATGGCTACACCTTC. V gene TRBV5-4 combines with J gene TRBJ1-2, with TRBD1 as a possible D gene (5 bases). The CDR3 consists of 14 residues. The germline V gene encodes CDR1 SGHNT and CDR2 YYREEE (reference sequence). V was shortened by 4 bases and J by 4 bases, with 14 bases between the two germline ends.

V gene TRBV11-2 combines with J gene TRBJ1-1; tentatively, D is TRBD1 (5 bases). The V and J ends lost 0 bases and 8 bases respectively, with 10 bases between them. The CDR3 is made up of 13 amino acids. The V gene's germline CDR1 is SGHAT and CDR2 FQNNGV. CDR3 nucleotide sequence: TGTGCCAGCAGCTTAGAACCCGGGGGGGAAGCTTTCTTT. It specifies CASSLEPGGEAFF.

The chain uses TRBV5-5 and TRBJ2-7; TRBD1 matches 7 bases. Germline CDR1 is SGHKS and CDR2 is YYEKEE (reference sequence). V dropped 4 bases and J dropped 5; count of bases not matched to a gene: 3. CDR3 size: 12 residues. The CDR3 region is CASSNRGNEQYF. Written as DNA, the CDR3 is TGTGCCAGCAGCAACAGGGGAAACGAGCAGTACTTC.

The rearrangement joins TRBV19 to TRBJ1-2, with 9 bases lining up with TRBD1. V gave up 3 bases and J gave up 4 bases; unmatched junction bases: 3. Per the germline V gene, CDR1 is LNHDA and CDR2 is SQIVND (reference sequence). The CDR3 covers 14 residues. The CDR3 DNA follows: TGTGCCAGTAGTATTACAGGGGGCAGCTATGGCTACACCTTC. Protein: CASSITGGSYGYTF.

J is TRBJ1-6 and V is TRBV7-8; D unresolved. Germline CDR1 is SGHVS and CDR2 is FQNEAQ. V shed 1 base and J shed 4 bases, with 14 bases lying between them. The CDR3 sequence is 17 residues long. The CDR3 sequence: CASSLGGIGAYNSPLHF. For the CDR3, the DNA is TGTGCCAGCAGCTTAGGCGGGATCGGAGCATATAATTCACCCCTCCACTTT.